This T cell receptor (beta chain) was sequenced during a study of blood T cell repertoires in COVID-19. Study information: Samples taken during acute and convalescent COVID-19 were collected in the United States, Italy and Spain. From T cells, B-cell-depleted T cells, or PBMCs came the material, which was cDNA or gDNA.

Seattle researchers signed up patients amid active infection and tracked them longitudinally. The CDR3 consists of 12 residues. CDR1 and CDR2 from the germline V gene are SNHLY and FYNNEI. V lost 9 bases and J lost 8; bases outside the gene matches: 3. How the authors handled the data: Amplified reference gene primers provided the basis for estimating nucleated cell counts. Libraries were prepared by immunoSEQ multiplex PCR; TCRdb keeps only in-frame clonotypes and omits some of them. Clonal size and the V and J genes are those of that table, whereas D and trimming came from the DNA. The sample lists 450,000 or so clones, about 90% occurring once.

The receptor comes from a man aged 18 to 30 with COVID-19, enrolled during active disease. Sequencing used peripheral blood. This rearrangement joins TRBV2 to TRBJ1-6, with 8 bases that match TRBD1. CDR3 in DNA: TGTGCCAGAGGGACAGGTGATTCACCCCTCCACTTT. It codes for CARGTGDSPLHF.